This T cell receptor beta chain derives from a study of EBV T-cell therapy then PD-1 blockade in nasopharyngeal carcinoma. The repertoire was sequenced with immunoSEQ multiplex PCR; TCRdb's copy has only in-frame clones and lacks some. This sample has about 23,000 clones, with approximately 80% found just once. The treatment was: AdE1-LMPpoly-expanded autologous EBV-specific T-cell therapy followed by anti-PD-1 nivolumab. The CDR3 runs to 12 residues. Germline assignment: CDR1 MDHEN and CDR2 SYDVKM. V was cut by 5 bases and J by 6 bases, with 7 bases left in between. As regards this clone: Its cognate antigen is unknown.

The TCR sequence derives from a middle-aged man with nasopharyngeal carcinoma. The chain combines TRBV28 with TRBJ2-2; a possible D gene is TRBD2 (5 bases). The source material was CD8+ T cells from blood, sampled at approximately day 64 from a patient whose treatment included autologous EBV-specific T cells and nivolumab. This CDR3 is CASSEGSGELFF. The CDR3, as DNA: TGTGCCAGCAGTGAGGGATCCGGGGAGCTGTTTTTT.